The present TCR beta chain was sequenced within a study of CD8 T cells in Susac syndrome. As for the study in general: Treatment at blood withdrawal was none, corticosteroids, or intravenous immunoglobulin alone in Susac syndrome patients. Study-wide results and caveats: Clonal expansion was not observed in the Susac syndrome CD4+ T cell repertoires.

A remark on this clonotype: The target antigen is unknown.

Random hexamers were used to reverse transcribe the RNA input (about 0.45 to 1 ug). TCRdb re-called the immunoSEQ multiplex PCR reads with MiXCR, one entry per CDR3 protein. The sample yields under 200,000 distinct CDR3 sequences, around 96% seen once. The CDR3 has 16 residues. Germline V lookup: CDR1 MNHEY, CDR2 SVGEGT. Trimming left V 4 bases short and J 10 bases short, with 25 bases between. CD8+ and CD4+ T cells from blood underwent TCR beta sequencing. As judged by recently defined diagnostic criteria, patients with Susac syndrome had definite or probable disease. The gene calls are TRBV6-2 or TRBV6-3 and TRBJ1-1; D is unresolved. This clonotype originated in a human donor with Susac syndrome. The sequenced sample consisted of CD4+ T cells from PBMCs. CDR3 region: CASSSDPFRRDPAAFF. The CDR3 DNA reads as TGTGCCAGCAGTTCCGACCCCTTCCGCCGAGACCCCGCAGCTTTCTTT.